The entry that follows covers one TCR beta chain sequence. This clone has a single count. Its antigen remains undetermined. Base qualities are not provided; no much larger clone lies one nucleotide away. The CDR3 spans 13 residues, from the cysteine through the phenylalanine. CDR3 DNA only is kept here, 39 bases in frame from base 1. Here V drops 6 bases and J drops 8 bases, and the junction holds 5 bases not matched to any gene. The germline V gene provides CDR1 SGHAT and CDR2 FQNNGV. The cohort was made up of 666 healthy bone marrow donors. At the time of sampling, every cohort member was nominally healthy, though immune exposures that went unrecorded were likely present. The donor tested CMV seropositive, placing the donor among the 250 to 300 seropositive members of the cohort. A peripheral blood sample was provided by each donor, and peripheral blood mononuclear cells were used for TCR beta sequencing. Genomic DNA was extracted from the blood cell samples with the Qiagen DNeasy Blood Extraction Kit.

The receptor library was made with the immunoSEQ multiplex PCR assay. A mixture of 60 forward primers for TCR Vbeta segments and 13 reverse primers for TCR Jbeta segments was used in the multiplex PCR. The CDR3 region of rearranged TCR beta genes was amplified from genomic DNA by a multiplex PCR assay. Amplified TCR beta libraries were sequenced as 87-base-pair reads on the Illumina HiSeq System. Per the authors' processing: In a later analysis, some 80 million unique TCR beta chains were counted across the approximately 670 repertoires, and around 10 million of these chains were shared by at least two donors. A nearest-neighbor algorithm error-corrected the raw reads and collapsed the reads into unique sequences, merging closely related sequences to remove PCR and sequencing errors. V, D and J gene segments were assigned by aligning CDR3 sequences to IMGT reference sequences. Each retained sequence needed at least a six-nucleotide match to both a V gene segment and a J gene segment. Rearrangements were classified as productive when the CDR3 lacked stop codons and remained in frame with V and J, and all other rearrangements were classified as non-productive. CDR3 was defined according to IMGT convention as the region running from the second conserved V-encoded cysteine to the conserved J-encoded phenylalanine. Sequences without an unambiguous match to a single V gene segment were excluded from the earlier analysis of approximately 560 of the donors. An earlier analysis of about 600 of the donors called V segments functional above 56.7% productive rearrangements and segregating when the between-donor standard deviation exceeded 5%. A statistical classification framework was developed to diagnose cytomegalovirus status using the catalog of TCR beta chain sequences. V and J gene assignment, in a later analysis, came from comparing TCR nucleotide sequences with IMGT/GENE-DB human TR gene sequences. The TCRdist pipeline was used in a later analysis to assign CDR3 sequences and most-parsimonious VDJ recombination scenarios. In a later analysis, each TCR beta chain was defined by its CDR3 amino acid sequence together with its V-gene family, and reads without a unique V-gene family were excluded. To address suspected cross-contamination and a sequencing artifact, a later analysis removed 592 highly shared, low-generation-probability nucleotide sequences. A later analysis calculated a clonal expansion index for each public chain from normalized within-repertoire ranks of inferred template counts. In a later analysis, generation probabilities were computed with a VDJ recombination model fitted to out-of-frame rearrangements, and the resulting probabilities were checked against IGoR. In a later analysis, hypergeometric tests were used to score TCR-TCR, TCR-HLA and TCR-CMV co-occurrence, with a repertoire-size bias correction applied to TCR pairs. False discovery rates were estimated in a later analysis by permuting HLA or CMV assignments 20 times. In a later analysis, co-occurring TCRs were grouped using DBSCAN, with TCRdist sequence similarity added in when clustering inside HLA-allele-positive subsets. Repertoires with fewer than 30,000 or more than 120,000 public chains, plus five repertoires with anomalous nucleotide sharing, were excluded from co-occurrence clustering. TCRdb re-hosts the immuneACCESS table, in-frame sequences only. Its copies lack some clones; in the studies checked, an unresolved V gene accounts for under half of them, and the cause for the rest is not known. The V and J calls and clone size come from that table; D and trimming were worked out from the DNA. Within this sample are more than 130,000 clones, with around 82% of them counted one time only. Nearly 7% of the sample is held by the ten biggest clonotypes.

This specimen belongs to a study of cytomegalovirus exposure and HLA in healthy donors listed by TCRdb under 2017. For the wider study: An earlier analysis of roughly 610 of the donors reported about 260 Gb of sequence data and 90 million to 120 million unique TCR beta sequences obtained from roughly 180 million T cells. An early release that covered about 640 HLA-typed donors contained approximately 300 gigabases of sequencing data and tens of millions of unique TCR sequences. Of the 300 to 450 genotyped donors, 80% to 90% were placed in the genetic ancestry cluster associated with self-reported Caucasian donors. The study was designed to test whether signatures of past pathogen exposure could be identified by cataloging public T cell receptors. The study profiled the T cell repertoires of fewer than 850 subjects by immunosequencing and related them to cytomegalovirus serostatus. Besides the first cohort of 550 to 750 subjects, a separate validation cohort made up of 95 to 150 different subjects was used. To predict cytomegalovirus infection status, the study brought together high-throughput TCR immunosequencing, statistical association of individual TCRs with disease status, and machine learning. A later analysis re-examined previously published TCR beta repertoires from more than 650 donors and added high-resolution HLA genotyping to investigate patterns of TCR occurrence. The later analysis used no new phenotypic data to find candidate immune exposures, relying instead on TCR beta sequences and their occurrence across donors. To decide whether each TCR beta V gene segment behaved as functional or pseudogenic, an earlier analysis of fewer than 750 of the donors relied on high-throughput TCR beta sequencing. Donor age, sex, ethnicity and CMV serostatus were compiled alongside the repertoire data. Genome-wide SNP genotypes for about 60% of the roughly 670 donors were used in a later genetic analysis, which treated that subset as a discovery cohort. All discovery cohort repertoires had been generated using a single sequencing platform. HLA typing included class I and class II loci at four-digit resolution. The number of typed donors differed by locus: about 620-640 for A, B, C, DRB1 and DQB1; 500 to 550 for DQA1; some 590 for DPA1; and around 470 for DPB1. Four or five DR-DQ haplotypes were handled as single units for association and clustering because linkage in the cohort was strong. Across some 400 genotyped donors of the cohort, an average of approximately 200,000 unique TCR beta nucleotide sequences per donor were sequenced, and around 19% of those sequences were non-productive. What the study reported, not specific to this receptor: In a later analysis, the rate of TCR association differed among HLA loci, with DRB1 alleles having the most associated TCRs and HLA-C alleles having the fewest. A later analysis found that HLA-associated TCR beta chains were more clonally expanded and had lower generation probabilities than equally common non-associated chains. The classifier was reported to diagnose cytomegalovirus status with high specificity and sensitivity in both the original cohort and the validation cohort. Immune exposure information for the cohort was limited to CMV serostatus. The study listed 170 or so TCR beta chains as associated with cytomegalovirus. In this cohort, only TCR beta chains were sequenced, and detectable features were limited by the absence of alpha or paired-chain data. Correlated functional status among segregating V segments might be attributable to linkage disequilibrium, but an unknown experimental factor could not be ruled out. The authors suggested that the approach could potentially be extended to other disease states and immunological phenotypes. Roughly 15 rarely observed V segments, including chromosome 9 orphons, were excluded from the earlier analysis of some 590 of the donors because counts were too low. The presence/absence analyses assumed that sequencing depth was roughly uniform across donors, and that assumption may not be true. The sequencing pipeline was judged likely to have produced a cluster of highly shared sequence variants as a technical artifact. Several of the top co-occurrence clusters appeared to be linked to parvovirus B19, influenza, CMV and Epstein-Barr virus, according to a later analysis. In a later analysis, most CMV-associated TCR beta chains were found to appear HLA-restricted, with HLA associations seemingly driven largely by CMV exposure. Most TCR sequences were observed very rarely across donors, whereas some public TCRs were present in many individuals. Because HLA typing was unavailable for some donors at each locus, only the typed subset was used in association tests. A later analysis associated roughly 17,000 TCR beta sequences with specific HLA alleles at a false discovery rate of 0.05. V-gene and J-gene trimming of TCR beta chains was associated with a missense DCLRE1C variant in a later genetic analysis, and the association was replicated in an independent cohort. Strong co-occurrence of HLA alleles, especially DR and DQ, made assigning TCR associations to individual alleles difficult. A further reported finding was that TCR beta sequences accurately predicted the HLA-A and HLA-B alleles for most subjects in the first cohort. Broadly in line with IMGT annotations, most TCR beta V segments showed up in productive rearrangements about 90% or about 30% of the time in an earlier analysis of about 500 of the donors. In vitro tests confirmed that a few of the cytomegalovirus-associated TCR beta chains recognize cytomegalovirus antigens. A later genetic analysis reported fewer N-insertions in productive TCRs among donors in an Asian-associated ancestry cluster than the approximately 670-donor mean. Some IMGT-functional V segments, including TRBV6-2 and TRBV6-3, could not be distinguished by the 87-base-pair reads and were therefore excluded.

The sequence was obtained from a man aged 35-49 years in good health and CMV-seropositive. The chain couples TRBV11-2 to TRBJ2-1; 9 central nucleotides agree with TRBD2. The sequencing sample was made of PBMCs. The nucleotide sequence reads TGTGCCAGCAGTGCGGGAGGGGGGCATGAGCAGTTCTTC. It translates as CASSAGGGHEQFF.